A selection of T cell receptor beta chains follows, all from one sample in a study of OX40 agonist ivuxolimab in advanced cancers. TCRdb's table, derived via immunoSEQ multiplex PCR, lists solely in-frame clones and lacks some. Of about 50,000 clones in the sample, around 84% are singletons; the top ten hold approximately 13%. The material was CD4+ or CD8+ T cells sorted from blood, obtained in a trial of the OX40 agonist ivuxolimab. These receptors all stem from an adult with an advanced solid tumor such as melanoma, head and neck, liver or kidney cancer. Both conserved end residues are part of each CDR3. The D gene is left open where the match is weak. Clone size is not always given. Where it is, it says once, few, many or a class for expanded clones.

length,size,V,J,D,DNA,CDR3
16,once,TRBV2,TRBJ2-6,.,TGTGCCAGCAGTGAAAGGTCTGTCGCCGGGGCCAACGTCCTGACTTTC,CASSERSVAGANVLTF
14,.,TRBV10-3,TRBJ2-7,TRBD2,TGTGCCATCAGTGAGTTGTACGGGAGGAGCGAGCAGTACTTC,CAISELYGRSEQYF
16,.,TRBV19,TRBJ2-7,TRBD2,TGTGCCAGTAGTCCTAGCGGGAGGGCTCGTGTCTACGAGCAGTACTTC,CASSPSGRARVYEQYF
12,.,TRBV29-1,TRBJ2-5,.,TGCAGCGCGCTAGGGAATTGGGAGACCCAGTACTTC,CSALGNWETQYF
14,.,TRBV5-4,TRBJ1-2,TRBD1,TGTGCCAGCACTTCAGGGGGGGGGCCCTATGGCTACACCTTC,CASTSGGGPYGYTF
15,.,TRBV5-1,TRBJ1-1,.,TGCGCCAGCAGCTTCGACAGCCGCGGGGACACTGAAGCTTTCTTT,CASSFDSRGDTEAFF
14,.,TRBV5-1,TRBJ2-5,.,TGCGCCAGCAGCTTGAGCGGGTACCAAGAGACCCAGTACTTC,CASSLSGYQETQYF
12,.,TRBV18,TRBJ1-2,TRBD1,TGTGCCAGCTCACCGGGGACAGACTTCTACACCTTC,CASSPGTDFYTF
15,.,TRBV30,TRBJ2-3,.,TGTGCCTGGAGTGTGGGGGGCTGGAGCGCAGATACGCAGTATTTT,CAWSVGGWSADTQYF
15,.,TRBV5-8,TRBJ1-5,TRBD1,TGTGCCAGCAGCCCACGCGGACAGGGGTATCAGCCCCAGCATTTT,CASSPRGQGYQPQHF
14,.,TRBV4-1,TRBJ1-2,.,TGCGCCAGCAGTCAGTCGGACGGGGCTGGTGGCTACACCTTC,CASSQSDGAGGYTF
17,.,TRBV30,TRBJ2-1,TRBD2,TGTGCCTGGACCCCAGCCCGGACTAGCGGGCCCTACAATGAGCAGTTCTTC,CAWTPARTSGPYNEQFF
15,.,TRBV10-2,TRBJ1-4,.,TGCGCCAGCAGTGAGTGGTCAACAACTAATGAAAAACTGTTTTTT,CASSEWSTTNEKLFF
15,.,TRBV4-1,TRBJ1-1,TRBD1,TGCGCCAGCAGCCAATGGACAGGGGGGCAGACTGAAGCTTTCTTT,CASSQWTGGQTEAFF
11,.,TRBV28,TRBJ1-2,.,TGTGCCAGCAGTTTTGTCTATGGCTACACCTTC,CASSFVYGYTF
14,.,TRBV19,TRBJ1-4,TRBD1,TGTGCCAGTACCACGGACAGGGGTGATGAAAAACTGTTTTTT,CASTTDRGDEKLFF
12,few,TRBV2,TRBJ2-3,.,TGTGCCACTCGTTACCCGGGAGATACGCAGTATTTT,CATRYPGDTQYF
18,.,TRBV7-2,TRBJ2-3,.,TGTGCCAGCAGCTTGTTGTCTAGCGGAGGGGGTAGCACAGATACGCAGTATTTT,CASSLLSSGGGSTDTQYF
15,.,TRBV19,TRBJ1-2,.,TGTGCCAGTAGTATGTCTCGGACGGCCATTCAAGGCTACACCTTC,CASSMSRTAIQGYTF
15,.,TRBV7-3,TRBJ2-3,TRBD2,TGTGCCAGCAGCTTACTAGCGGGAGCTTCAGATACGCAGTATTTT,CASSLLAGASDTQYF
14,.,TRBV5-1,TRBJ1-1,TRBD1,TGCGCCAGCAGCTGGGGGGCAGGGGGGACTGAAGCTTTCTTT,CASSWGAGGTEAFF
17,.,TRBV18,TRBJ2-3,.,TGTGCCAGCTCACCACCGGGGAGCGGACTCAGCACAGATACGCAGTATTTT,CASSPPGSGLSTDTQYF
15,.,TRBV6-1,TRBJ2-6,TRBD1,TGTGCCAGCAGGACAGGGGGCTCTGGGGCCAACGTCCTGACTTTC,CASRTGGSGANVLTF
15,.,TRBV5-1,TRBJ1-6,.,TGCGCCAGCAGCTTGGTGTGGCAGGGTCTTTCACCCCTCCACTTT,CASSLVWQGLSPLHF
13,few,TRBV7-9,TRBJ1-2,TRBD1,TGTGCCAGCAGCTTGTTGGGACAGGGTGGCTACACCTTC,CASSLLGQGGYTF
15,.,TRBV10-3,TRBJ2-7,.,TGTGCCATCAGTGAGTCGACGGGGAGCTCCTACGAGCAGTACTTC,CAISESTGSSYEQYF
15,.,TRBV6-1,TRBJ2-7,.,TGTGCCAGCAGTGTCATAGAACTAAGACCCTACGAGCAGTACTTC,CASSVIELRPYEQYF
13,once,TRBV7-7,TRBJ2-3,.,TGTGCCAGCAGCTTAAATTTTATGGATACGCAGTATTTT,CASSLNFMDTQYF
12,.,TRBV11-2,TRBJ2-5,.,TGTGCCAGCAGCTTAGCACCGGAGACCCAGTACTTC,CASSLAPETQYF
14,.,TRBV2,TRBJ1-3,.,TGTGCCAGCAGTTCTCAGGGGATGGGAAACACCATATATTTT,CASSSQGMGNTIYF
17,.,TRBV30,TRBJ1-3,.,TGTGCCTGGAGTGAAGCCCTTGTTCAGGGACACGGAAACACCATATATTTT,CAWSEALVQGHGNTIYF
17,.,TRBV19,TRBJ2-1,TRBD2,TGTGCCAGTAGTACCAGGACTAGCGGGGGACCTTACAATGAGCAGTTCTTC,CASSTRTSGGPYNEQFF
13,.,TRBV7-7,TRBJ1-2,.,TGTGCCAGCAGACTAGGGACTGGAGATGGCTACACCTTC,CASRLGTGDGYTF